This T cell receptor (beta chain) originates from a study of blood T cells in healthy people across ages (dated by TCRdb to between 2014 and 2017). In the study overall: In model experiments, template switching captured roughly one uniquely barcoded TCR beta cDNA molecule for every two T cells. The donors were divided into four age groups: young (average around 16 years), middle-aged (about 39), aged (around 59) and long-lived (82). For two donors (one aged 18 to 30 and one aged 80 or older), the study analyzed two additional independent replicas of 1 million unique cDNA reads from the same blood draw. Donors of different ages were randomly distributed across sequencing lanes to avoid experimental bias. Using deep sequencing normalized with unique cDNA molecular identifiers, the study measured how TCR beta repertoire diversity changes with age.

Donors were 40 or so systemically healthy Caucasian individuals from Russia aged roughly 6 to 100 years. Each donor gave around 9 milliliters of peripheral blood, collected into EDTA-treated Vacutainer tubes. Ficoll-Paque density-gradient centrifugation was used to isolate PBMCs, with at least 7 million obtained per sample. Total RNA, at least 6 micrograms per sample, was extracted from PBMCs with Trizol reagent. The percentages of naive CD45RAhigh/CD27high T cells were determined by flow cytometry on a PBMC aliquot from every donor. The research as a whole found: Compared with the aged group, more naive CD4+ T cells, fewer expanded clones and increased TCR diversity were shown by the long-lived group, suggesting age selection. Estimates of total diversity from one million sequenced T cells were regarded as lower bounds and underestimates. The CMV infection status of donors was not known, potentially confounding age-related changes in expanded clonotypes. The percentage of naive T cells measured by flow cytometry correlated strongly with observed TCR beta diversity. Observed TCR beta diversity per million T cells fell roughly linearly with age, and a significant reduction was already apparent by age roughly 40. Because profiling used bulk unsorted PBMCs, naive and antigen-experienced compartments could not be compared conclusively.

Library generation was performed with 5' RACE. TCRdb records Illumina HiSeq 2500 as the sequencer. A second 7 to 11 cycle PCR used a sample-barcoded 5' primer and a J-beta primer mix. A template-switch 5' adaptor carrying 12 random nucleotides introduced a unique molecular identifier onto each TCR beta cDNA molecule. Each sample yielded at least 3 million CDR3-containing paired-end reads. First-strand cDNA was synthesized from all RNA with the Mint cDNA synthesis kit, primed by a TRBC-specific oligonucleotide. All cDNA was treated with uracil-DNA glycosylase and then went through a first 18-cycle PCR with the universal primers M1SS and BC2_uni_R. The paper's data handling went like this. Each sample was normalized by randomly selecting 1 million high-quality reads, each carrying a distinct molecular identifier. Instead of being binned into consensus sequences, reads that shared molecular identifiers were thrown out. MiTCR, with a Q25 quality threshold and the strictest error-elimination algorithm, was used for CDR3 identification, clonotype clustering and error correction. A nonparametric unseen species model using Euler transformation provided a lower-bound estimate of total TCR beta diversity. The raw public reads went through TCRdb reprocessing: fastp at Q25, MiXCR clone calling, in-frame beta chains kept. Records with the same CDR3 protein are collapsed into one entry carrying the most frequent genes and DNA. The V and J calls and clone size are TCRdb's, not the authors'. Across this sample there are 920,000 or so distinct CDR3 sequences, with around 45% seen only once. The ten biggest clones cover approximately 17% of the sample.

The germline V gene (reference sequence) yields DFQATT for CDR1 and SNEGSKA for CDR2. The CDR3, cysteine through phenylalanine, is 14 amino acids long. Only CDR3 DNA is held: 42 bases, read in frame from base 1. Trimming costs V 2 bases and J 1 base, and their ends lie 12 bases apart. Remarks on this clonotype: The target of this receptor is not known. No base quality information exists; no much larger clone differs at one position.

The receptor was derived from a woman aged 55-70 years in good health. The specimen was blood. This chain joins TRBV20-1 to TRBJ2-7, with a tentative D gene TRBD2 over 5 matching bases. The CDR3 amino acid sequence is: CSARHQDFSYEQYF. The DNA is TGCAGTGCTAGACACCAGGACTTTTCCTACGAGCAGTACTTC.